Shown below are 15 T cell receptor beta chains from a single sample sequenced in a study of blood T cell repertoires in COVID-19. The protocol was immunoSEQ multiplex PCR, while the TCRdb copy is restricted to in-frame clones and leaves out a portion. The repertoire holds 250,000 to 300,000 clones, 70% to 90% seen once, with 9.5% to 12% in the top ten. Sequenced material: peripheral blood. The receptor source for this set is a woman in her 70s with acute or convalescent COVID-19.

The V gene is TRBV19, the J gene TRBJ2-5; 8 bases are shared with TRBD2. V gave up 4 bases and J gave up 2 bases; unmatched junction bases: 6. This CDR3 has 15 amino acids. The V gene's germline CDR1 is LNHDA and CDR2 SQIVND (reference sequence). The DNA of the CDR3 is TGTGCCAGTAGTAGCCAGCGGGGGAGACAAGAGACCCAGTACTTC. Protein sequence: CASSSQRGRQETQYF.

This clone was recorded a few times. The chain joins TRBV6-1 to TRBJ1-4; perhaps TRBD1 as D (5 bases). Germline values: CDR1 MNHNS, CDR2 SASEGT. There are 15 residues in the CDR3. V gave up 3 bases and J gave up 7 bases, with 15 bases separating them. The CDR3 DNA sequence: TGTGCCAGCAGTGAGCAGGGCGATGGGGTTGAAAAACTGTTTTTT. Translation: CASSEQGDGVEKLFF.

As for this clone: The identical CDR3 is also encoded by other nucleotide sequences in the sample. This sequence joins TRBV3-1 (or the pseudogene TRBV3-2) and TRBJ1-2; no clear D gene. The CDR3 runs 14 residues. CDR1 is LGHDT, CDR2 YNNKEL, per germline (reference sequence). V was cut by 1 base and J by 4 bases, with 10 bases left in between. The CDR3 here is CASSQGEGSYGYTF. DNA for the CDR3: TGTGCCAGCAGCCAAGGGGAGGGCAGCTATGGCTACACCTTC.

V gene TRBV18 combines with J gene TRBJ2-2; 8 bases align to TRBD1. J lost 1 base, V lost 6 bases, and 4 bases had no gene match. There are 15 residues in the CDR3. Per germline, CDR1 KGHSH and CDR2 LQKENI. The CDR3 loop reads CASSRTGMNTGELFF. The CDR3 DNA is TGTGCCAGCTCCCGGACAGGGATGAACACCGGGGAGCTGTTTTTT.

This clone came up a few times. The chain couples TRBV19 to TRBJ2-1; D is undetermined. Trimming took off 6 bases at V and 7 bases at J, with 10 bases between the two ends. Germline CDR1 and CDR2: LNHDA and SQIVND (reference sequence). This CDR3 has 12 residues. The CDR3 spells CASRLNSNEQFF. The DNA for the CDR3 is TGTGCCAGTAGGCTGAATAGTAATGAGCAGTTCTTC.

The chain employs TRBV12-3 or TRBV12-4 and TRBJ2-7, with D perhaps matching TRBD1 (5 bases). This CDR3 has 13 amino acids. The V gene lost 5 bases and the J gene lost 5 bases, with 13 bases spanning the gap. CDR3 in amino acids: CASSLLGAHEQYF. CDR3 nucleotides: TGTGCCAGCAGTCTCCTAGGGGCCCACGAGCAGTACTTC.

The rearrangement links TRBV3-1 (or the pseudogene TRBV3-2) to TRBJ2-7, with 7 bases fitting TRBD1. Germline values: CDR1 LGHDT, CDR2 YNNKEL (reference sequence). The length of the CDR3 is 14 residues. Trimming at V came to 3 bases and at J to 4 bases, leaving 6 bases not matched to a gene. CDR3 coding DNA: TGTGCCAGCAGCCATTGGGACAGACCGTACGAGCAGTACTTC. As protein: CASSHWDRPYEQYF.

The V and J genes are TRBV18 and TRBJ1-1, with D perhaps matching TRBD1 (6 bases). Per germline, CDR1 KGHSH and CDR2 LQKENI. Trimming pared 6 bases from V and 0 bases from J, leaving 14 bases between. The CDR3 runs 15 residues. CDR3 loop: CASSPGGRLNTEAFF. The CDR3 region has the DNA TGTGCCAGCTCGCCCGGGGGGCGACTGAACACTGAAGCTTTCTTT.

The V call is TRBV19, the J call TRBJ2-4; TRBD2 might be the D (6 bases). The CDR3 spans 13 residues. Trimming cost V 8 bases and J 0 bases, with 8 bases left between them. Per the germline V gene, CDR1 is LNHDA and CDR2 is SQIVND (reference sequence). The CDR3 DNA sequence: TGTGCCAGTGCGGGACTAGCCAAAAACATTCAGTACTTC. Translation gives CASAGLAKNIQYF.

V gene TRBV7-6 combines with J gene TRBJ2-5, with 8 bases lining up with TRBD1. Trimming removed 4 bases from V and 4 bases from J; junction bases left unmatched: 11. Germline V gives CDR1 SGHVS, CDR2 FNYEAQ. The CDR3 has 16 amino acids. Here the CDR3 DNA reads TGTGCCAGCAGCTCGTTCCGGGACACAGGGGGAGAGACCCAGTACTTC. This translates into CASSSFRDTGGETQYF.

The rearrangement links TRBV6-5 to TRBJ1-1; D gene unclear. Trimming cost V 6 bases and J 6 bases, with 14 bases left between them. The CDR3 sequence is 13 residues long. CDR1 and CDR2 from the germline V gene are MNHEY and SVGAGI. Here the CDR3 reads CASRRTGSAEAFF. CDR3 DNA sequence: TGTGCCAGCAGACGCACGGGTTCAGCTGAAGCTTTCTTT.

On this clone: Other DNA sequences from this sample encode an identical CDR3 as well. This sequence joins TRBV5-1 and TRBJ2-3, with 8 positions matching TRBD2. The ends lost 4 bases at V and 1 base at J; junction bases unmatched: 8. Germline lookup yields CDR1 SGHRS and CDR2 YFSETQ. This CDR3 has 16 amino acids. For the CDR3, the DNA is TGCGCCAGCAGCCTAGGCGGGGGGCCGCGCACAGATACGCAGTATTTT. Translation gives CASSLGGGPRTDTQYF.

The chain couples TRBV19 to TRBJ1-2, with D tentatively TRBD1 (5 bases). This CDR3 has 12 amino acids. Trimming removed 4 bases at V and 12 bases at J, with 15 bases between. CDR1 and CDR2 from the germline V gene are LNHDA and SQIVND (reference sequence). This CDR3 reads CASSNRGRDDTF. DNA of the CDR3: TGTGCCAGTAGTAATCGCGGCAGGGATGACACCTTC.

This clone was picked up a small number of times. The chain employs TRBV4-1 and TRBJ1-6; 7 bases align to TRBD1. This CDR3 spans 15 amino acids. Unmatched junction bases numbered 2, after V lost 0 bases and J lost 6 bases. Germline loops: CDR1 MGHRA, CDR2 YSYEKL. The CDR3 DNA follows: TGCGCCAGCAGCCAAGAATGGGACAGTAATTCACCCCTCCACTTT. Residues: CASSQEWDSNSPLHF.

The chain combines TRBV30 with TRBJ1-1; a weak D match, TRBD1 (5 bases). From germline, CDR1 is GTSNPN and CDR2 SVGIG (reference sequence). The CDR3 runs 14 residues. The V gene lost 5 bases and the J gene lost 0 bases, with 13 bases spanning the gap. Here the CDR3 reads CAWRHPTVNTEAFF. CDR3 in DNA: TGTGCCTGGCGCCACCCGACAGTGAACACTGAAGCTTTCTTT.